Listed here are 2 T cell receptor beta chains from one sample, sequenced in a study of control samples from healthy donors and cancer patients. TCRdb keeps only in-frame clones here, not all; method: immunoSEQ multiplex PCR. The sample lists about 130,000 clones, approximately 89% occurring once. Material for sequencing was blood. Source of these receptors: a man between 18 and 35 years old in good health.

The chain couples TRBV12-3 or TRBV12-4 to TRBJ2-2; TRBD1 is a possible D gene (6 bases). V lost 8 bases, J lost 4 bases, and 11 bases lay in between. The CDR3 runs to 13 residues. The CDR3 reads CASSDRATGELFF. The DNA of the CDR3 is TGTGCCAGCTCGGACAGAGCCACCGGGGAGCTGTTTTTT.

This sequence joins TRBV7-3 and TRBJ2-1; 7 bases line up with TRBD2. Unmatched junction bases numbered 6, after V lost 2 bases and J lost 5 bases. The germline V gene has CDR1 SGHTA and CDR2 FQGTGA. The CDR3 is 15 amino acids. The CDR3 loop reads CASSLASGVHNEQFF. The CDR3 DNA reads as TGTGCCAGCAGCTTAGCTAGCGGCGTTCACAATGAGCAGTTCTTC.